These 4 T cell receptor beta chains share one sample of origin, sequenced in a study of T-cell reconstitution after alpha-beta-depleted transplantation in children (TCRdb year 2016). The treatment or condition label for this specimen denotes: allogeneic hematopoietic cell transplantation with graft depleted of TCRalphabeta T cells and CD19 B cells. Receptor amplification or capture employed PCR. The instrument was an Illumina HiSeq 2500. To normalize quantification of the TCRbeta repertoire, the TCR libraries were built with molecular barcoding that relied on unique molecular identifiers. TCRdb reworked the public reads: Q25 trimming with fastp, MiXCR clone assembly, productive beta chains retained. Rows with a matching CDR3 protein are joined into one entry that keeps the most common DNA and genes. The sample table shows hundreds of thousands of distinct CDR3 sequences, and roughly 9.1% are seen once. Roughly 36% of the sample lies in the top ten.

The material was PBMCs, mostly from graft donor cells, obtained 360 days after TCRalphabeta/CD19-depleted stem cell transplant. These receptors were taken from a male patient under 10 years old who had a stem cell transplant for acute myeloid leukemia, so the T cells may come from the graft donor.

The rearrangement links TRBV5-1 to TRBJ1-2, with TRBD1 as a possible D gene (5 bases). CDR1 is SGHRS, CDR2 YFSETQ, per germline. This CDR3 has 15 residues. V was trimmed by 4 bases and J by 3 bases, leaving 16 bases between them. CDR3 loop: CASSQARDGDYGYTF. Here the CDR3 DNA reads TGCGCCAGCAGCCAGGCCCGGGACGGCGACTATGGCTACACCTTC.

The chain joins TRBV2 to TRBJ2-2; D is possibly TRBD1 (5 bases). Germline V gene lookup returns CDR1 SNHLY and CDR2 FYNNEI. Between the trimmed V and J ends, which lost 10 bases and 0 bases, there was a span of 24 bases. The CDR3 has 18 amino acids. The CDR3 sequence is CAICFRGSRWSNTGELFF. The CDR3, as DNA: TGTGCCATCTGTTTTAGGGGTTCTAGGTGGTCGAACACCGGGGAGCTGTTTTTT. The full variable domain, with the rest looked up from reference TRBV2 and TRBJ2-2, is EPEVTQTPSHQVTQMGQEVILRCVPISNHLYFYWYRQILGQKVEFLVSFYNNEISEKSEIFDDQFSVERPDGSNFTLKIRSTKLEDSAMYFCAICFRGSRWSNTGELFFGEGSRLTVL.

The chain links TRBV9 to TRBJ2-1; 7 nucleotides line up with TRBD1. The CDR3 covers 14 residues. The ends lost 3 bases at V and 12 bases at J; junction bases unmatched: 12. Germline V gives CDR1 SGDLS, CDR2 YYNGEE. Written as DNA, the CDR3 is TGTGCCAGCAGCGGAATAGGACAGGTTGGTTTGCAGTTCTTC. Translation gives CASSGIGQVGLQFF.

This clonotype was recorded at least ten times. V gene TRBV5-1 combines with J gene TRBJ2-2; maybe TRBD1 (6 bases). CDR3 length equals 15 residues. V dropped 5 bases and J dropped 1 base, with 12 bases sitting between them. From germline, CDR1 is SGHRS and CDR2 YFSETQ. Here the CDR3 reads CASSSSQGNTGELFF. The CDR3, as DNA: TGCGCCAGCAGTTCATCACAGGGGAACACCGGGGAGCTGTTTTTT.